This entry concerns a single T cell receptor beta chain. The same CDR3 also results from other DNA sequences found in this sample. The data stem from a study of blood T cell repertoires in COVID-19. Study overall: Samples taken during acute and convalescent COVID-19 were collected in the United States, Italy and Spain. Sources were T cells, B-cell-depleted T cells, or PBMCs; the material itself was cDNA or gDNA.

Germline-derived CDR1 and CDR2 are LGHDT and YNNKEL (reference sequence). This CDR3 is built from 13 residues. Trimming left V 2 bases short and J 2 bases short, with 7 bases between. Per the authors' pipeline: Reference gene primer amplification in the assay estimated nucleated cell counts. Only in-frame clones appear in the TCRdb table, and some are missing; sequencing was by immunoSEQ multiplex PCR. Clone size and V and J calls were adopted from that table, with D and trimming inferred from the DNA. The sample has around 360,000 clones, about 90% seen once. The material sequenced was peripheral blood. The source of this sequence is a woman younger than 45 with COVID-19, enrolled during active disease. The rearrangement joins TRBV3-1 (or the pseudogene TRBV3-2) to TRBJ2-7; no clear D. The CDR3 nucleotides are TGTGCCAGCAGCCAATCCGGAGCCTACGAGCAGTACTTC. It yields the protein CASSQSGAYEQYF.